This TCR beta chain appears in the sequencing data of a study of blood T cell repertoires in COVID-19. Turning to the study itself: Nucleic acid was either cDNA or gDNA, and it came from T cells, B-cell-depleted T cells, or PBMCs.

Here immunoSEQ multiplex PCR was the method, and the copy in TCRdb shows in-frame clones only, minus some. The repertoire includes roughly 320,000 clones, around 87% of them detected once, and roughly 1.3% sits in the top ten. Source material: peripheral blood. The receptor was isolated from a man in his 70s with acute or convalescent COVID-19.

This chain's CDR3 is CASSQEGRGGKNIQYF. As DNA, the CDR3 is TGTGCCAGCAGCCAAGAGGGCAGAGGGGGCAAAAACATTCAGTACTTC. The V and J genes are TRBV6-2 or TRBV6-3 and TRBJ2-4; tentatively, D is TRBD1 (6 bases). Deletions cut 6 bases from V and 3 bases from J, with 18 bases between. Germline V gene data show CDR1 as MNHEY and CDR2 as SVGEGT. The CDR3 is made up of 16 amino acids.